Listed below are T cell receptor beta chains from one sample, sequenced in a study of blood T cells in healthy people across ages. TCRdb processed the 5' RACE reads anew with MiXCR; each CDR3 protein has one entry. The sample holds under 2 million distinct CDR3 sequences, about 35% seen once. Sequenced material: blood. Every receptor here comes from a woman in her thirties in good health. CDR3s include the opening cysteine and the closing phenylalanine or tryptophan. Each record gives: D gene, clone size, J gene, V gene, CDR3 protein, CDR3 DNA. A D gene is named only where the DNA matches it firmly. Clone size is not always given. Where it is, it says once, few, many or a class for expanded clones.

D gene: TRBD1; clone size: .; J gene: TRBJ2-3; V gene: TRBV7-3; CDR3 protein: CASSLKTGQGKDTQYF; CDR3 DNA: TGTGCCAGCAGCTTAAAGACGGGACAGGGTAAAGATACGCAGTATTTT
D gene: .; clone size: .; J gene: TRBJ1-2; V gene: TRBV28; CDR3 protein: CASSFRGLNYGYTF; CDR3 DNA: TGTGCCAGCAGTTTTCGGGGTTTGAACTATGGCTACACCTTC
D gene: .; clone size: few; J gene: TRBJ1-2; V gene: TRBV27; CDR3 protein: CASSPQGSYGYTF; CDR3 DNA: TGTGCCAGCAGTCCGCAGGGATCCTATGGCTACACCTTC
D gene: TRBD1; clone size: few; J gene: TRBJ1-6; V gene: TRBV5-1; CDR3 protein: CASSLLGDSRNSPLHF; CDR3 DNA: TGCGCCAGCAGCTTGTTAGGGGACAGCCGAAATTCACCCCTCCACTTT
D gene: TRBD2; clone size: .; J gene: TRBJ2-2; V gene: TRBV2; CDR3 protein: CASSREGVATGELFF; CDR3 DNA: TGTGCCAGCAGCAGGGAGGGTGTAGCTACCGGGGAGCTGTTTTTT
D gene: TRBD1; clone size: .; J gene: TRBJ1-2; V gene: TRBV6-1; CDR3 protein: CASSGVRQGNYGYTF; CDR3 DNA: TGTGCCAGCAGTGGGGTGAGACAGGGAAACTATGGCTACACCTTC
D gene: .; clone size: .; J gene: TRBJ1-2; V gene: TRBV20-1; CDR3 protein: CSPLKDLTEGYTF; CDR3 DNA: TGCAGCCCACTTAAGGACCTAACGGAGGGCTACACCTTC
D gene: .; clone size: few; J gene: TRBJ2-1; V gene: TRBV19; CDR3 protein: CASTRGRSNEQFF; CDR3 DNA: TGTGCCAGTACCAGGGGGAGGTCGAACGAGCAGTTCTTC
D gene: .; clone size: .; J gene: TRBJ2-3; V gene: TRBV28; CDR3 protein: CATHSFTDTQYF; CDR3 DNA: TGTGCCACCCACTCTTTCACAGATACGCAGTATTTT
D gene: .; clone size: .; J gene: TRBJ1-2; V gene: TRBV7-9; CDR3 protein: CASSRSEGGNGYGYTF; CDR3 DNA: TGTGCCAGCAGCCGGTCAGAGGGCGGTAACGGCTATGGCTACACCTTC
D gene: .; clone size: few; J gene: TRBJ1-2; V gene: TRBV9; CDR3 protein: CASSRGAPSNYGYTF; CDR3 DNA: TGTGCCAGCAGCCGAGGGGCCCCGAGTAACTATGGCTACACCTTC
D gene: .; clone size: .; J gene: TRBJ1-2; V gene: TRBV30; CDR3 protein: CAWSARTSGVGYTF; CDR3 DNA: TGTGCCTGGAGTGCCCGTACCTCCGGTGTTGGCTACACCTTC
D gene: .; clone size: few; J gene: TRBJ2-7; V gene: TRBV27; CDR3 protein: CASKTSGLSFEQYF; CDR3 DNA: TGTGCCAGCAAGACCTCGGGACTCTCATTCGAGCAGTACTTC
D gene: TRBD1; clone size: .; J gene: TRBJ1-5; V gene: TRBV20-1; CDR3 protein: CSARARQGAIYNNQPQHF; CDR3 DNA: TGCAGTGCTAGAGCAAGGCAGGGGGCGATTTATAACAATCAGCCCCAGCATTTT
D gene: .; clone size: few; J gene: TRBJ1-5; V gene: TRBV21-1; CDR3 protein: CASSKKHSNQPQHF; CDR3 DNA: TGTGCCAGCAGCAAAAAGCATAGCAATCAGCCCCAGCATTTT
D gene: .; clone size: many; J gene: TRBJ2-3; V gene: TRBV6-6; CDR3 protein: CASRMASTDTQYF; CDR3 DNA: TGTGCCAGCAGAATGGCTAGCACAGATACGCAGTATTTT
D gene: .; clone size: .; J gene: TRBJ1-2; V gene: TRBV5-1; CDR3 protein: CASSLATDNYGYTF; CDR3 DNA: TGCGCCAGCAGCTTGGCAACGGATAACTATGGCTACACCTTC
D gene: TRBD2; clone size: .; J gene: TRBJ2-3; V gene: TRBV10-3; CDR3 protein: CAISEGASGRLADTQYF; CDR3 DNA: TGTGCCATCAGTGAAGGAGCTAGCGGGAGGCTCGCAGATACGCAGTATTTT
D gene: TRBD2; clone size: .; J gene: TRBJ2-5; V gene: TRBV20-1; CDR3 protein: CSARGTSGTGETQYF; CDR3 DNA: TGCAGTGCTCGAGGGACTAGCGGAACCGGAGAGACCCAGTACTTC
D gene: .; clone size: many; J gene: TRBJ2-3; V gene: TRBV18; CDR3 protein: CASSPLVLRTDTQYF; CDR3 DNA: TGTGCCAGCTCACCATTGGTCCTCCGCACAGATACGCAGTATTTT
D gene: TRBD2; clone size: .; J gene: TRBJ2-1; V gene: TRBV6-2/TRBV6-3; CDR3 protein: CASSYIGGNEQFF; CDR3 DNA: TGTGCCAGCAGTTATATCGGGGGGAATGAGCAGTTCTTC
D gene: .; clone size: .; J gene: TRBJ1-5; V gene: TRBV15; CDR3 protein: CATSREDKSGVYQPQHF; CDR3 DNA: TGTGCCACCAGCAGAGAAGATAAATCAGGGGTTTATCAGCCCCAGCATTTT
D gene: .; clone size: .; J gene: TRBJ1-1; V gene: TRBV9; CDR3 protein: CASSLHEDTEAFF; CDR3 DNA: TGTGCCAGCAGCCTCCACGAGGACACTGAAGCTTTCTTT
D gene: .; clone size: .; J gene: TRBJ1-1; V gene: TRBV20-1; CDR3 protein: CSASSGATNTEAFF; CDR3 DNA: TGCAGTGCTAGTTCGGGGGCCACGAACACTGAAGCTTTCTTT
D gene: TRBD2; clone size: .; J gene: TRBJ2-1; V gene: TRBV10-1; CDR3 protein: CASSEVLAGVNEQFF; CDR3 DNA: TGCGCCAGCAGTGAGGTTCTAGCGGGAGTCAATGAGCAGTTCTTC
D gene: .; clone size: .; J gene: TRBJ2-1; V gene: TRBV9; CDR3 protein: CASSGSGIFGEQFF; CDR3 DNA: TGTGCCAGCAGCGGATCAGGGATTTTCGGTGAGCAGTTCTTC
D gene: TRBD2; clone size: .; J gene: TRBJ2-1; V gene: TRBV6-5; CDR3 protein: CASTSFAAGAYEQFF; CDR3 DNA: TGTGCCAGCACCAGCTTCGCAGCGGGAGCCTATGAGCAGTTCTTC
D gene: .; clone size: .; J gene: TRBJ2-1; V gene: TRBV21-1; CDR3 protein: CASKRGLAAERHEQFF; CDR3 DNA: TGTGCCAGCAAGAGGGGGTTAGCGGCCGAGAGGCATGAGCAGTTCTTC
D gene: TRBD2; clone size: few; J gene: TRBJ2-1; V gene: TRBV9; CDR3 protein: CASSLTWGEGSYNEQFF; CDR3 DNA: TGTGCCAGCAGCCTCACCTGGGGGGAGGGGTCCTACAATGAGCAGTTCTTC
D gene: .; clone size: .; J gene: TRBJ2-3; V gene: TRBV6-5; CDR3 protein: CASNQGDTQYF; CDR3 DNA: TGTGCCAGCAACCAGGGAGATACGCAGTATTTT
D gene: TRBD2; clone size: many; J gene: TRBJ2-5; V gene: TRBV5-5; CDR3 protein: CASSPGLAVYQETQYF; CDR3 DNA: TGTGCCAGCAGCCCCGGACTAGCGGTTTACCAAGAGACCCAGTACTTC
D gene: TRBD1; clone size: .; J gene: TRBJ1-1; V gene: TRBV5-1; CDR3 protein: CASSLAPGGAGTEAFF; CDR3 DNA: TGCGCCAGCAGCTTGGCCCCAGGGGGCGCGGGAACTGAAGCTTTCTTT
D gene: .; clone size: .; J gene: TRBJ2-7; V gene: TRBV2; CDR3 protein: CASSGPRDISYEQYF; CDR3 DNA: TGTGCCAGCAGTGGCCCCCGGGACATCTCCTACGAGCAGTACTTC
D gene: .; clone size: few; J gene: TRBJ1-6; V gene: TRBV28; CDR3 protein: CASRPDDRQDSPLHF; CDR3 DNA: TGTGCCAGCAGGCCCGACGACAGGCAGGATTCACCCCTCCACTTT
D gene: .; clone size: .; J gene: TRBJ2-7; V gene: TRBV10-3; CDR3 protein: CAISESEARRLTYEQYF; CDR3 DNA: TGTGCCATCAGTGAGTCGGAGGCACGGCGGTTAACCTACGAGCAGTACTTC
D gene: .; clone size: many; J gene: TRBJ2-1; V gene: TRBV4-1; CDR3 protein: CASSHAPTESSYNEQFF; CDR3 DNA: TGCGCCAGCAGCCACGCCCCGACGGAGAGCTCCTACAATGAGCAGTTCTTC